In this sample, the clone carrying this TCR beta chain turned up many times. Its antigen is unknown. Unique molecular identifiers were incorporated during preparation of the TCRbeta library. TCRdb ran MiXCR on the PCR reads and lists one entry per CDR3 protein. The profile shows 250,000 to 300,000 distinct CDR3 sequences, around 7.1% of them singletons. The data were taken from a study of T-cell reconstitution after alpha-beta-depleted transplantation in children. Overall study findings and caveats: Where some patients showed high TCRbeta diversity at day 60, it came from recipient T cells and thymic progenitors that had survived. Newly made T cells mostly supplied T-cell counts and diversity one year after transplant. The study reportedly traced alpha-beta T cells about two months after transplant to several hundred expanded graft clones.

The receptor was isolated from a female patient aged 2-10 years who had a stem cell transplant for Fanconi anemia, so the T cells may come from the graft donor. The input for sequencing was peripheral blood, taken 360 days after TCRalphabeta/CD19-depleted stem cell transplant.

DNA of the CDR3: TGTGCCAGCAGTTTCACAGGCCTCTACGAGCAGTACTTC. It encodes CASSFTGLYEQYF. V is TRBV12-3 or TRBV12-4 and J is TRBJ2-7, with D possibly being TRBD1 (5 bases). Trimming removed 3 bases from V and 3 bases from J, with 9 bases in between. This CDR3 comprises 13 residues.